This TCR beta chain appears in the sequencing data of a study of cytomegalovirus exposure and HLA in healthy donors. The study's findings and limits: Later analysis found that TCR beta chains associated with HLA were more clonally expanded than other, equally common chains.

The germline gives CDR1 GTSNPN, CDR2 SVGIG (reference sequence). CDR3 length equals 13 residues. V gave up 1 base and J gave up 0 bases, with 6 bases separating them. PCR primers comprised 60 Vbeta and 13 Jbeta primers. In the original processing: A later analysis counted 65 million to 90 million unique TCR beta chains, around 10 million shared. This table comes from immunoSEQ multiplex PCR, and its TCRdb copy is limited to in-frame clones, with some not included. The DNA was the basis for D and trimming; V, J and clone size are from that table. Counted here are about 76,000 clones, 65% to 75% occurring once; the ten biggest clones make up roughly 16%. On this clone: Its antigen remains unidentified.

Sequenced material: PBMCs. This TCR was sampled from a middle-aged woman in good health and CMV-seropositive. The rearrangement uses TRBV30 and TRBJ2-5; no clear D. This CDR3 reads CAWSAEYQETQYF. The CDR3 DNA is TGTGCCTGGAGTGCCGAGTACCAAGAGACCCAGTACTTC.